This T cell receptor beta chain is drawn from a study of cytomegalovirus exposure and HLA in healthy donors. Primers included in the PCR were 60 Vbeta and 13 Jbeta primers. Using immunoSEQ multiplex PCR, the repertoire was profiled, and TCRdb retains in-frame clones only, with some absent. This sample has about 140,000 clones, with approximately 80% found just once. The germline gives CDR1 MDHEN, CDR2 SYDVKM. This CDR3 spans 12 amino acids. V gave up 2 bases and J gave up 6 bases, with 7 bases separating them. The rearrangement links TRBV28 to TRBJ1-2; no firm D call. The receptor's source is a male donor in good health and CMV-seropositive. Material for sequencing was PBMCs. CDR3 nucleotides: TGTGCCAGCAGTTTAGCGGGAAATGGCTACACCTTC. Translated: CASSLAGNGYTF.